These T cell receptor beta chains were read from a single sample in a study of T cell responses to AZD1222 COVID-19 vaccine. Produced via immunoSEQ multiplex PCR; TCRdb's table is partial and in-frame only. The sample carries about 60,000 clones, about 74% recorded once. The sample in question was peripheral blood, obtained 28 days after the second AZD1222 dose. The source is an adult who received the AZD1222 COVID-19 vaccine. CDR3s include the opening cysteine and the closing phenylalanine or tryptophan. The order of the fields is CDR3 length, V gene, D gene, J gene, CDR3 DNA, CDR3 protein. A D gene is named only where the DNA matches it firmly.

13,TRBV28,TRBD1,TRBJ1-2,TGTGCCAGCAGTCCGCGGACAGGGTATGGCTACACCTTC,CASSPRTGYGYTF
16,TRBV6-5,TRBD2,TRBJ2-5,TGTGCCAGCAGTTCCCCCCGGGGGGGGCAAGGGGAGACCCAGTACTTC,CASSSPRGGQGETQYF
15,TRBV7-3,TRBD2,TRBJ2-3,TGTGCCAGCAGCGCGTCCGGGACTAGCGGGGGGGCGCGGTATTTT,CASSASGTSGGARYF
14,TRBV6-5,NA,TRBJ1-2,TGTGCCAGCAGTTATTCCACGGGGGGCTATGGCTACACCTTC,CASSYSTGGYGYTF
14,TRBV6-5,NA,TRBJ1-2,TGTGCCAGCAGTTACGACGGGAACCTCTATGGCTACACCTTC,CASSYDGNLYGYTF
14,TRBV2,TRBD2,TRBJ2-3,TGTGCCACCACTGAGGCGGGGGTGACAGATACGCAGTATTTT,CATTEAGVTDTQYF
16,TRBV5-1,TRBD2,TRBJ2-3,TGCGCCACCTCGACCGGGACTAGCGGGGGGGCGGCTGCGCAGTATTTT,CATSTGTSGGAAAQYF
14,TRBV19,NA,TRBJ1-6,TGTGCCAGTGCCCCTTGGCAGGCAAATTCACCCCTCCACTTT,CASAPWQANSPLHF
13,TRBV7-9,NA,TRBJ1-6,TGTGCCAGCAGTACAACAGAGAATTCACCCCTCCACTTT,CASSTTENSPLHF
14,TRBV11-3,NA,TRBJ1-6,TGTGCCAGCAGCCTGGGACGGAATAATTCACCCCTCCACTTT,CASSLGRNNSPLHF
16,TRBV4-2,TRBD1,TRBJ2-2,TGTGCCAGCAGCCAACGGGACAGAGCGAACACCGGGGAGCTGTTTTTT,CASSQRDRANTGELFF